The entry below gives a single TCR beta chain sequence along with its context. The age range of participants was 18 to 89 years, with residence in about two dozen US areas. Each participant's cohort was designated according to participant-reported clinical history. V was trimmed by 0 bases and J by 5 bases, leaving 5 bases between them. The CDR3 extends over 13 amino acids. Germline V gene data show CDR1 as MNHGY and CDR2 as SVAAGI. Original processing notes: Amplification of reference gene primers was used by the study to estimate nucleated cell counts. TCRdb's table, derived via immunoSEQ multiplex PCR, lists solely in-frame clones and lacks some. V and J calls and clone size are as listed in that table; D and trimming were resolved from the DNA. The sample gives some 340,000 clones, 90% of which show up once; roughly 3.9% is in the top ten. This sample was included in a study of blood T cell repertoires in COVID-19. About the research overall: The cDNA or gDNA used as material had been derived from T cells, B-cell-depleted T cells, or PBMCs.

V is TRBV6-9 and J is TRBJ2-1, with a tentative D call TRBD2 (5 bases). What was sequenced was PBMCs or T cells enriched from blood (not recorded which). This TCR came from a woman aged 25 to 45 who had been exposed to COVID-19. The CDR3 region is CASSYSGDNEQFF. The CDR3 coding sequence is TGTGCCAGCAGTTATTCCGGGGACAATGAGCAGTTCTTC.